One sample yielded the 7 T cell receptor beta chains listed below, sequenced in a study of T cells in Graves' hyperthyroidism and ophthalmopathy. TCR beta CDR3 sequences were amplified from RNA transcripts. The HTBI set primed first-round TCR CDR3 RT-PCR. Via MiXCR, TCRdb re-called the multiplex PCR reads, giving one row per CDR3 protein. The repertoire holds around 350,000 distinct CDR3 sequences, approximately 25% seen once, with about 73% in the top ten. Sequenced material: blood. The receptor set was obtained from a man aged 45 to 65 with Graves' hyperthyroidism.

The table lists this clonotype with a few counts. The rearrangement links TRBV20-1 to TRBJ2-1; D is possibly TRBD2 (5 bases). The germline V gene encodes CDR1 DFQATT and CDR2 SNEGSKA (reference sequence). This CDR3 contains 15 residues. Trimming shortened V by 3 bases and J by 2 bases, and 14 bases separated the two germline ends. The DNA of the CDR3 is TGCAGTGCTAGTCCAATGGGGAGCACCTACAATGAGCAGTTCTTC. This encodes CSASPMGSTYNEQFF.

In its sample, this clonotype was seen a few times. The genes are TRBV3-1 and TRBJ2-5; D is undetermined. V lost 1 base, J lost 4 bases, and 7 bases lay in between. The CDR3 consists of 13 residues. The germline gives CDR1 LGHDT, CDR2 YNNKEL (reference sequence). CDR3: CASSQAAPETQYF. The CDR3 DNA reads TGTGCCAGCAGCCAAGCCGCCCCAGAGACCCAGTACTTC.

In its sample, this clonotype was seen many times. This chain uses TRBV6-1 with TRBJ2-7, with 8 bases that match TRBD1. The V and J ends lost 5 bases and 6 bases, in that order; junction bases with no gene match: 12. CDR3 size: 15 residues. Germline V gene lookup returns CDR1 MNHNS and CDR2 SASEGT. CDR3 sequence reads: CASSSSPGQAAEQYF. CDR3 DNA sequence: TGTGCCAGCAGTTCGTCGCCGGGACAGGCGGCCGAGCAGTACTTC.

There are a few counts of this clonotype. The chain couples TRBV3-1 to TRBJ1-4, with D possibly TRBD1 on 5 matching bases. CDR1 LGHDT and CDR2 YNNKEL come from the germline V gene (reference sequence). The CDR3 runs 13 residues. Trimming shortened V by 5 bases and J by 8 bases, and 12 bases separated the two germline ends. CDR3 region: CASSVGTVEKLFF. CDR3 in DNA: TGTGCCAGCAGCGTAGGGACGGTGGAAAAACTGTTTTTT. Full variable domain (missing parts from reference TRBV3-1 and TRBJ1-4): DTAVSQTPKYLVTQMGNDKSIKCEQNLGHDTMYWYKQDSKKFLKIMFSYNNKELIINETVPNRFSPKSPDKAHLNLHINSLELGDSAVYFCASSVGTVEKLFFGSGTQLSVL.

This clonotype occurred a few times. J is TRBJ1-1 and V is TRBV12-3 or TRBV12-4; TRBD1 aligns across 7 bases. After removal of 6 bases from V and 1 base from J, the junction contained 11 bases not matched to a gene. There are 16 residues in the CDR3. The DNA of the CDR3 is TGTGCCAGCAGCCGATCCCCAGGGGGGGGGAACACTGAAGCTTTCTTT. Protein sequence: CASSRSPGGGNTEAFF.

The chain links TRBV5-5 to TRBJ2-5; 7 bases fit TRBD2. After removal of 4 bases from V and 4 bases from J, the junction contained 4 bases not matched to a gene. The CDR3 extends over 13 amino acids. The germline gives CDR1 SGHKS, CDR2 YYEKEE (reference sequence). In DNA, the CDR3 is TGTGCCAGCAGCCGCGGGAGACGAGAGACCCAGTACTTC. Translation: CASSRGRRETQYF.

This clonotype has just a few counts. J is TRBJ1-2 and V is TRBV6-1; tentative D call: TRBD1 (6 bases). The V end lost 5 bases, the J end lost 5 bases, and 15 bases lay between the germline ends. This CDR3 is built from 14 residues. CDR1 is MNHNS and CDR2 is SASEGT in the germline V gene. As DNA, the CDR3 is TGTGCCAGCAGTCAACAGGGTTCAGGATATGGCTACACCTTC. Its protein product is CASSQQGSGYGYTF.